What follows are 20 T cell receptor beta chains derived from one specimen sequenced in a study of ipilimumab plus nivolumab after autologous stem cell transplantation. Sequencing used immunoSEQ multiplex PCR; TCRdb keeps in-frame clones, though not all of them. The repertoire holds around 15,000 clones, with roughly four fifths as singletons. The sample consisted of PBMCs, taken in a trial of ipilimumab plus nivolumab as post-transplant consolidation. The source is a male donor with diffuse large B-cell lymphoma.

CDR3 nucleotides: TGTGCCAGCAGATACCTACGGAGCTCCTACGAGCAGTACTTC. This translates into CASRYLRSSYEQYF. J is TRBJ2-7 and V is TRBV6-6; D is ambiguous. This CDR3 comprises 14 residues. V gave up 6 bases and J gave up 0 bases, with 12 bases separating them. CDR1 MNHNY and CDR2 SVGAGI come from the germline V gene (reference sequence).

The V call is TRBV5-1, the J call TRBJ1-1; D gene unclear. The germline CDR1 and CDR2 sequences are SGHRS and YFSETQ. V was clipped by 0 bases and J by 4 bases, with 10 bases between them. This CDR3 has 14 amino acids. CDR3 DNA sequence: TGCGCCAGCAGCTTGGAAAAGGGTGGCACTGAAGCTTTCTTT. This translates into CASSLEKGGTEAFF.

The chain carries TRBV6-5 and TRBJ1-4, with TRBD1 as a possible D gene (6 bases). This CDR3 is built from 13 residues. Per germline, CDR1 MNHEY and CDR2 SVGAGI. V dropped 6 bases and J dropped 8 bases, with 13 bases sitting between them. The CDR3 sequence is CASSDRLYEKLFF. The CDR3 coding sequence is TGTGCCAGCAGCGACAGGTTATACGAAAAACTGTTTTTT.

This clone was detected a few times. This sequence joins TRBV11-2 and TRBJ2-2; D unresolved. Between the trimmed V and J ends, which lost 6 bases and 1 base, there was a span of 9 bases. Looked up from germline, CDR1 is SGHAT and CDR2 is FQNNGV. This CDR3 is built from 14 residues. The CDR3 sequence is CASSTWENTGELFF. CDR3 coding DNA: TGTGCCAGCAGTACATGGGAGAACACCGGGGAGCTGTTTTTT.

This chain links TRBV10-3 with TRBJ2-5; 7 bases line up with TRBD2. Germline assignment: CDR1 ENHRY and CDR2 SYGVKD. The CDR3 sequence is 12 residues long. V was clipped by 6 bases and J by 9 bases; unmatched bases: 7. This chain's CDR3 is CAISGLDAAQYF. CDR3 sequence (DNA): TGTGCCATCAGCGGACTAGACGCAGCCCAGTACTTC.

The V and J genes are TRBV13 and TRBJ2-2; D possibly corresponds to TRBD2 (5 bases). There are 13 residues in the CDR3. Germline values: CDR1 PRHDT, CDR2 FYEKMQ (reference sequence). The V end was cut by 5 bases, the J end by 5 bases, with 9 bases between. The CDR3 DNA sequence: TGTGCCAGCAGCGAACGGGGAACCGGGGAGCTGTTTTTT. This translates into CASSERGTGELFF. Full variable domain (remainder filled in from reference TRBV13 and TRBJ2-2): AAGVIQSPRHLIKEKRETATLKCYPIPRHDTVYWYQQGPGQDPQFLISFYEKMQSDKGSIPDRFSAQQFSDYHSELNMSSLELGDSALYFCASSERGTGELFFGEGSRLTVL.

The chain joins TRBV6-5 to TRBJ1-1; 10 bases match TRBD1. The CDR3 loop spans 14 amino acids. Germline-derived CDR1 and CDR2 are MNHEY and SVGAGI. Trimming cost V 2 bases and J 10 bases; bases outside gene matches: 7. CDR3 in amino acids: CASSYPDRGRGAFF. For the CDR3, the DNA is TGTGCCAGCAGTTACCCAGACAGGGGGCGAGGAGCTTTCTTT.

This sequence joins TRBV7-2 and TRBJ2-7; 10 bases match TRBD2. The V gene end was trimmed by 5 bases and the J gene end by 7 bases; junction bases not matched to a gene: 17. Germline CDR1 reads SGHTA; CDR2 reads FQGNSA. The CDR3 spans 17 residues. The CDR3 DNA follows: TGTGCCAGCAGCCCTAGAGGGCTAGCGGGAGCGTCTCGGGAGCAGTACTTC. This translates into CASSPRGLAGASREQYF.

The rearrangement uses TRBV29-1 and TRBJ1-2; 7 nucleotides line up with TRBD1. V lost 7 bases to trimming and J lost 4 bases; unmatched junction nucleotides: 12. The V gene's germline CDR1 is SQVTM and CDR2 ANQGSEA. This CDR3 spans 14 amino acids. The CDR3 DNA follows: TGCAGCGGCGACACAGGGGACGGTCTCTATGGCTACACCTTC. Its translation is CSGDTGDGLYGYTF.

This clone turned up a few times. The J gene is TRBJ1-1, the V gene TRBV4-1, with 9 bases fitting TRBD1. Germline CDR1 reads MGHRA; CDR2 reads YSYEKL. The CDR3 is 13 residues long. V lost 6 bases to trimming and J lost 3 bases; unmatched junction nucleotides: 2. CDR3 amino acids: CASRDRGYTEAFF. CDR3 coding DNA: TGCGCCAGCAGGGACAGGGGCTACACTGAAGCTTTCTTT.

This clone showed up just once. The CDR3 nucleotides are TGTGCCAGCAGCGACAGACAGGGGGGCCCCCTTCAGTACTTC. Its translation is CASSDRQGGPLQYF. V gene TRBV11-3 combines with J gene TRBJ2-5; 9 bases match TRBD1. Germline V gives CDR1 SGHNT, CDR2 YENEEA. Unmatched junction bases numbered 12, after V lost 5 bases and J lost 11 bases. The CDR3 extends over 14 amino acids. Looking up the rest from reference TRBV11-3 and TRBJ2-5 gives the full variable domain: EAGVVQSPRYKIIEKKQPVAFWCNPISGHNTLYWYLQNLGQGPELLIRYENEEAVDDSQLPKDRFSAERLKGVDSTLKIQPAELGDSAVYLCASSDRQGGPLQYFGPGTRLLVL.

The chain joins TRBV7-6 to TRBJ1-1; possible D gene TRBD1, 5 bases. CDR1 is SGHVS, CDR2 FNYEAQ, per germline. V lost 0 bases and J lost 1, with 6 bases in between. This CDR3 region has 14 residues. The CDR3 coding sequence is TGTGCCAGCAGCTTAGCGGGGGAGAACACTGAAGCTTTCTTT. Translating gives CASSLAGENTEAFF.

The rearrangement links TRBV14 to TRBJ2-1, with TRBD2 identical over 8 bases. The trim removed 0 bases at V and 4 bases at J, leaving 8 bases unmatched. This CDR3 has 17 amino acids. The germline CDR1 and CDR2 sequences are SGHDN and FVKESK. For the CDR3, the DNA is TGTGCCAGCAGCCAAGATAAGTGGAGCGGGGGATACAATGAGCAGTTCTTC. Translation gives CASSQDKWSGGYNEQFF.

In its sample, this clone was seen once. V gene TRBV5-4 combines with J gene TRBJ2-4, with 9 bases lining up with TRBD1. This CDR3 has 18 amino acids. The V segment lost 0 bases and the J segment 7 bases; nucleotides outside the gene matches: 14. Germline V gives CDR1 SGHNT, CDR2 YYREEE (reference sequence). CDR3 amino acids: CASSLASPGQGKGNIQYF. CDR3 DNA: TGTGCCAGCAGCTTGGCCTCGCCGGGACAGGGAAAAGGGAACATTCAGTACTTC.

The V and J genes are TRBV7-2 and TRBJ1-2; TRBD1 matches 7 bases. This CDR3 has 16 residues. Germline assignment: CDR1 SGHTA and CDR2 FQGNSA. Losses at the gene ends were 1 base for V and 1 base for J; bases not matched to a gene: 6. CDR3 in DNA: TGTGCCAGCAGCTTAGTAGGGAGACAGGGTAACTATGGCTACACCTTC. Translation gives CASSLVGRQGNYGYTF.

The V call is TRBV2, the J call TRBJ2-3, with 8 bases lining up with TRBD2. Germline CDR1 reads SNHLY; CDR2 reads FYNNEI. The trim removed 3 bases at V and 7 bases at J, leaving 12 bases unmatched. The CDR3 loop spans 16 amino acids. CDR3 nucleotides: TGTGCCAGCAGTGAGAATCCCAGCGGGAGTACAAATACGCAGTATTTT. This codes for CASSENPSGSTNTQYF.

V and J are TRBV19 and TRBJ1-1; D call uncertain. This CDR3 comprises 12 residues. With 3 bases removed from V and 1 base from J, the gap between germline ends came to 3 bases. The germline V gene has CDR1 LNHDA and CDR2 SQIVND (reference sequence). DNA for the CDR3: TGTGCCAGTAGTATTGAGAACACTGAAGCTTTCTTT. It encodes CASSIENTEAFF.

CDR3 DNA: TGTGCCAGCAGCGTGGGCTTCTCCTACAATGAGCAGTTCTTC. The encoded protein is CASSVGFSYNEQFF. V and J are TRBV6-1 and TRBJ2-1, with D hard to call. Deletions cut 6 bases from V and 0 bases from J, with 9 bases between. The CDR3 consists of 14 residues. CDR1 is MNHNS, CDR2 SASEGT, per germline.

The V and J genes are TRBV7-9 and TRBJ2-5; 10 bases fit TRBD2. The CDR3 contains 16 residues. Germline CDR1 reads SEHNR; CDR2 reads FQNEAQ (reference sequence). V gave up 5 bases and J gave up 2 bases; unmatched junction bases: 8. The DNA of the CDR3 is TGTGCCAGCAGCCCTCAACTAGCGGGGATGCAAGAGACCCAGTACTTC. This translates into CASSPQLAGMQETQYF.

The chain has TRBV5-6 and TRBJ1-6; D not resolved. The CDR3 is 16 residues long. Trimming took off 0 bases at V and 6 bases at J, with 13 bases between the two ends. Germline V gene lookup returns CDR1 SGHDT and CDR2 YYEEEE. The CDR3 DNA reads TGTGCCAGCAGCTTGGCTCCAGTGGGATTTAATTCACCCCTCCACTTT. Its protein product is CASSLAPVGFNSPLHF.